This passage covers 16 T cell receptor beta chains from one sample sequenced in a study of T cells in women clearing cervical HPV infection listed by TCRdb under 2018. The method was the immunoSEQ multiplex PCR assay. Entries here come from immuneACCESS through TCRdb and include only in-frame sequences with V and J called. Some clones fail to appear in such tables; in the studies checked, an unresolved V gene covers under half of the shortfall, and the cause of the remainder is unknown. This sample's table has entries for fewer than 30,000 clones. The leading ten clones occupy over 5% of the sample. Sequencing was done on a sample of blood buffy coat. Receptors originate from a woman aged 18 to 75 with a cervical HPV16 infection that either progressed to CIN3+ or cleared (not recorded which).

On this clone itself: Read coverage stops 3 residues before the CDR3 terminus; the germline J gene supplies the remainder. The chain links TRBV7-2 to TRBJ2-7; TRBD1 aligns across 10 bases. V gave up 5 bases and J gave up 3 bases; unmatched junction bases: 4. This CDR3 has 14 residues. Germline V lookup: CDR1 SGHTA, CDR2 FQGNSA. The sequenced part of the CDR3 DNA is TGTGCCAGCAGCCCATGGACAGGGGGCTACGAG. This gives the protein CASSPWTGGYE. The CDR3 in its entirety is CASSPWTGGYEQYF. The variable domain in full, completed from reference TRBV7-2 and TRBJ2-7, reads GAGVSQSPSNKVTEKGKDVELRCDPISGHTALYWYRQSLGQGLEFLIYFQGNSAPDKSGLPSDRFSAERTGGSVSTLTIQRTQQEDSAVYLCASSPWTGGYEQYFGPGTRLTVT.

Incomplete CDR3 DNA: TGTGCCAGCACCATGGGCCAGGGGGATGCCGGGGAG. Amino acids: CASTMGQGDAGE. The complete CDR3 protein is CASTMGQGDAGELFF. The rearrangement links TRBV2 to TRBJ2-2; 7 nucleotides agree with TRBD1. The read falls 3 residues short of the CDR3 end, and the missing part is taken from the germline J gene. V shed 7 bases and J 6 bases; nucleotides not matched to a gene: 11. Germline-derived CDR1 and CDR2 are SNHLY and FYNNEI. CDR3 length: 15 residues.

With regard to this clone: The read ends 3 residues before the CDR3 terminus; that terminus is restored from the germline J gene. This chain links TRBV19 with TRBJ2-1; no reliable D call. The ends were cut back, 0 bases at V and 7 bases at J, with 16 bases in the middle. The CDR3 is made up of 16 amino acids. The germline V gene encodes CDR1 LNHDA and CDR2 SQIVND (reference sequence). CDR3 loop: CASSIDPPSLGNEQFF. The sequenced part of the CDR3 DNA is TGTGCCAGTAGTATAGACCCCCCGAGCCTCGGGAATGAG.

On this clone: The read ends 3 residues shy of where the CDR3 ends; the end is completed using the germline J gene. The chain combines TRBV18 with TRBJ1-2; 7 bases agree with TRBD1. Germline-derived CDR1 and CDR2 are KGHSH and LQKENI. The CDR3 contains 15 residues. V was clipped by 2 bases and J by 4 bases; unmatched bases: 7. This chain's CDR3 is CASSPSDRSVYGYTF. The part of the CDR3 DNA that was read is TGTGCCAGCTCACCATCGGACAGGTCGGTCTATGGC.

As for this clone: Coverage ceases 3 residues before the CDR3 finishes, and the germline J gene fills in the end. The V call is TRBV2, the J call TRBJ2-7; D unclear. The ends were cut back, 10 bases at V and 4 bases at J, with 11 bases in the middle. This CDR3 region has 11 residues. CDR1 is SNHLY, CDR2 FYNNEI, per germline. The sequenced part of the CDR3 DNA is TGTGCCACAAGCCTCACTTACGAG. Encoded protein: CATSLTYE. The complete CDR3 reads CATSLTYEQYF.

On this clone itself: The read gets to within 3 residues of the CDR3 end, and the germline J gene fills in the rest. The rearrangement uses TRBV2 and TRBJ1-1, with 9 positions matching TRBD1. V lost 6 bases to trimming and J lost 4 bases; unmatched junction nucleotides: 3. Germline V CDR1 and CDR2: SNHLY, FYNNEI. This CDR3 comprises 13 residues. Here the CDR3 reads CASRGQGTTEAFF. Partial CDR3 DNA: TGTGCCAGCAGGGGACAGGGCACCACTGAA.

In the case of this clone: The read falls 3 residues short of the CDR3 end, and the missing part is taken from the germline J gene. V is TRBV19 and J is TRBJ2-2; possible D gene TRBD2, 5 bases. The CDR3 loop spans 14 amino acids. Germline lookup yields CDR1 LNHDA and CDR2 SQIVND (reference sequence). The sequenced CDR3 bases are TGTGCCAGTAGTATTCGGGGATTTAATGAAAAG. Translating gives CASSIRGFNEK. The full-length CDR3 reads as CASSIRGFNEKLFF.

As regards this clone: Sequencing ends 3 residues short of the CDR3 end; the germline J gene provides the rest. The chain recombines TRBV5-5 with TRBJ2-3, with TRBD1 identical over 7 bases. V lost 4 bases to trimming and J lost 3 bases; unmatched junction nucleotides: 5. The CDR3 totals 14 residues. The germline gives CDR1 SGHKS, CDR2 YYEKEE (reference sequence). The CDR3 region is CASSLTGSTDTQYF. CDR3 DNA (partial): TGTGCCAGCAGCCTGACAGGGTCGACAGATACG.

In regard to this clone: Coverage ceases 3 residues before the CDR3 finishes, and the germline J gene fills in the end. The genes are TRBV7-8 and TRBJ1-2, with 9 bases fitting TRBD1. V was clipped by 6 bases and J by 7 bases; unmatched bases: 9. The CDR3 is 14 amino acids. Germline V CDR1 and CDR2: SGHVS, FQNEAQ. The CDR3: CASSDSGTGSGYTF. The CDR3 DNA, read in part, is TGTGCCAGCAGTGATTCCGGGACAGGGTCTGGC. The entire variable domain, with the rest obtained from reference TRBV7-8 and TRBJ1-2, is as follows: GAGVSQSPRYKVAKRGQDVALRCDPISGHVSLFWYQQALGQGPEFLTYFQNEAQLDKSGLPSDRFFAERPEGSVSTLKIQRTQQEDSAVYLCASSDSGTGSGYTFGSGTRLTVV.

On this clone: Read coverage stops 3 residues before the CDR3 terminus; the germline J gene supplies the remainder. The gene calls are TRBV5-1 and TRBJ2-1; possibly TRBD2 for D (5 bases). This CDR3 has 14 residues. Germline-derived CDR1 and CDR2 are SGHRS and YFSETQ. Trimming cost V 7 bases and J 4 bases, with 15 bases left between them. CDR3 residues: CASSDPSGYNEQFF. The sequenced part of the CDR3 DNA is TGCGCCAGCTCCGACCCCTCGGGGTACAATGAG.

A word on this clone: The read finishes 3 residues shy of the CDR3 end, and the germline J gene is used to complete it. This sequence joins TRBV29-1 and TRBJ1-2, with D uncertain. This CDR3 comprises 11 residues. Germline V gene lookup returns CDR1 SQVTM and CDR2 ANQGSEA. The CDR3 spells CSSTVYNDYTF. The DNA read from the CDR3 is TGCAGCTCCACAGTCTACAATGAC.

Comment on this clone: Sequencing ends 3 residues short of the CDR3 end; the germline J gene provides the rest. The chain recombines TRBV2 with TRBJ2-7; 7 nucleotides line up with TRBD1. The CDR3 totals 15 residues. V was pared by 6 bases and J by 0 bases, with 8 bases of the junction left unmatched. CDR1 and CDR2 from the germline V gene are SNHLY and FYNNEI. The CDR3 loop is CASRIWDSPSYEQYF. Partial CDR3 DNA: TGTGCCAGCAGGATCTGGGACAGCCCCTCCTACGAG.

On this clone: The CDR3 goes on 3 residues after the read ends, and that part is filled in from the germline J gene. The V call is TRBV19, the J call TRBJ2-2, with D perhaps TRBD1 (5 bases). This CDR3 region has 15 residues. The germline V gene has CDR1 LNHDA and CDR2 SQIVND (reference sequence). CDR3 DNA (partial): TGTGCCAGCACCACCTTAGGGGAAGGGGATGAAAAG. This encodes CASTTLGEGDEK. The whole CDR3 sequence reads CASTTLGEGDEKLFF. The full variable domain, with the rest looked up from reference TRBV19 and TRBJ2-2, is DGGITQSPKYLFRKEGQNVTLSCEQNLNHDAMYWYRQDPGQGLRLIYYSQIVNDFQKGDIAEGYSVSREKKESFPLTVTSAQKNPTAFYLCASTTLGEGDEKLFFGEGSRLTVL.

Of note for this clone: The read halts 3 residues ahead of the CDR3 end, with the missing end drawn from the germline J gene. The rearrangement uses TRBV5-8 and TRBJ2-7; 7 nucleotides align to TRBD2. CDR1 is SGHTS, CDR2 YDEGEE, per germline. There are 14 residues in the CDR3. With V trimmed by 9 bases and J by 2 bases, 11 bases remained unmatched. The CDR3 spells CATRTRQSTYEQYF. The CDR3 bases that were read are TGTGCCACCAGGACTAGACAAAGCACCTACGAG.

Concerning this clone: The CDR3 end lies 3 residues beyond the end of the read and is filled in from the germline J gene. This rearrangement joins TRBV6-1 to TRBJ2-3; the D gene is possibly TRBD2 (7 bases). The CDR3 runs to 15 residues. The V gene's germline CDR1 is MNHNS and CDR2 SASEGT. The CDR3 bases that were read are TGTGCCAGCAGTGAACGGACCGGCCCCGGGGGGCCG. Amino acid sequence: CASSERTGPGGP. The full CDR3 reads CASSERTGPGGPQYF.

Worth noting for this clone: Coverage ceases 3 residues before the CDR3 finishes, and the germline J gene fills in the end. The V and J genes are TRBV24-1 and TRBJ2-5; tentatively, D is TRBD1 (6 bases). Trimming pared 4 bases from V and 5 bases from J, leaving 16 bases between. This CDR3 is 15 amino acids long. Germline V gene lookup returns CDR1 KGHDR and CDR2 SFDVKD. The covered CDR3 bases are TGTGCCACCAGTGACAAACAGGGTTGGATGGAGACC. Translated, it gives CATSDKQGWMET. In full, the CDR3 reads CATSDKQGWMETQYF.